This passage covers 20 T cell receptor beta chains from one sample sequenced in a study of T cell responses to AZD1222 COVID-19 vaccine. TCRdb's copy holds only in-frame clones and misses some; the assay was immunoSEQ multiplex PCR. The profile shows tens of thousands of clones, under 95% of them singletons. The sequences come from peripheral blood, collected on day 0 of AZD1222 vaccination. These receptors were obtained from an adult in good health.

In DNA form, the CDR3 reads TGTGCCAGCAGCGCGGTGGGGGGCTTGGGTGGCTACACCTTC. Amino acid sequence: CASSAVGGLGGYTF. The V gene is TRBV2, the J gene TRBJ1-2, with a possible D match to TRBD1 (6 bases). Germline V lookup: CDR1 SNHLY, CDR2 FYNNEI. This CDR3 contains 14 residues. V was clipped by 6 bases and J by 7 bases, with 18 bases between them.

The V and J genes are TRBV2 and TRBJ2-1, with a possible D match to TRBD2 (5 bases). CDR1 is SNHLY, CDR2 FYNNEI, per germline. V was trimmed by 4 bases and J by 4 bases, leaving 14 bases between them. CDR3 length equals 15 residues. The CDR3 coding sequence is TGTGCCAGCAGTGTGTCGGGAAACGTTTACAATGAGCAGTTCTTC. Translated: CASSVSGNVYNEQFF.

The chain has TRBV27 and TRBJ2-7; TRBD1 is a possible D gene (5 bases). Germline V gene data show CDR1 as MNHEY and CDR2 as SMNVEV (reference sequence). This CDR3 is 13 amino acids long. V lost 5 bases to trimming and J lost 0 bases, with 8 bases between them. This chain's CDR3 is CASSIQVSYEQYF. The DNA of the CDR3 is TGTGCCAGCAGTATACAGGTCTCCTACGAGCAGTACTTC.

The chain couples TRBV6-5 to TRBJ2-7, with TRBD1 as a possible D gene (5 bases). V shed 0 bases and J shed 5 bases, with 11 bases lying between them. The germline V gene has CDR1 MNHEY and CDR2 SVGAGI. This CDR3 is built from 14 residues. The CDR3 nucleotides are TGTGCCAGCAGTTACTCATCAGGGTTCGACGAGCAGTACTTC. Its translation: CASSYSSGFDEQYF.

This clone has only one observation. This chain connects TRBV11-2 to TRBJ1-1; D is unclear. The CDR3 contains 12 residues. Looked up from germline, CDR1 is SGHAT and CDR2 is FQNNGV. Trimming stripped 5 bases from V and 2 bases from J, with 6 bases between. The CDR3 protein is CASSPYNTEAFF. CDR3 DNA: TGTGCCAGCAGCCCTTATAACACTGAAGCTTTCTTT.

This clone has just one count. The chain has TRBV6-2 or TRBV6-3 and TRBJ2-4; TRBD2 matches 7 bases. V lost 2 bases and J lost 4; bases outside the gene matches: 8. Germline CDR1 reads MNHEY; CDR2 reads SVGEGT. The CDR3 runs 16 residues. The CDR3 reads CASSYIGGLRKNIQYF. CDR3 DNA sequence: TGTGCCAGCAGTTACATCGGGGGACTACGGAAAAACATTCAGTACTTC.

In this sample, this clone turned up a few times. The chain combines TRBV7-9 with TRBJ2-3; 7 nucleotides match TRBD1. Germline loops: CDR1 SEHNR, CDR2 FQNEAQ (reference sequence). The junction had 10 bases not matched to a gene; V was cut back by 5 bases and J by 2 bases. The CDR3 is made up of 16 amino acids. The CDR3 nucleotides are TGTGCCAGCAGCCCTGAAAGAGGGACAGTCACAGATACGCAGTATTTT. Translated: CASSPERGTVTDTQYF.

V and J are TRBV18 and TRBJ2-1, with no clear D. Germline V gene sequence: CDR1 KGHSH, CDR2 LQKENI. Trimming stripped 0 bases from V and 9 bases from J, with 15 bases between. The CDR3 covers 15 residues. The CDR3, as DNA: TGTGCCAGCTCACCACCGTCGACACGATGGGGTGAGCAGTTCTTC. Translating it yields CASSPPSTRWGEQFF.

This clone was seen more than once but under ten times. The chain couples TRBV7-8 to TRBJ1-5; D remains ambiguous. With 0 bases removed from V and 0 bases from J, the gap between germline ends came to 6 bases. The CDR3 totals 15 residues. CDR1 and CDR2 (germline): SGHVS, FQNEAQ. CDR3 coding DNA: TGTGCCAGCAGCTTAGCTGGCCTTAGCAATCAGCCCCAGCATTTT. Protein product: CASSLAGLSNQPQHF. Variable domain in full (rest from reference TRBV7-8 and TRBJ1-5): GAGVSQSPRYKVAKRGQDVALRCDPISGHVSLFWYQQALGQGPEFLTYFQNEAQLDKSGLPSDRFFAERPEGSVSTLKIQRTQQEDSAVYLCASSLAGLSNQPQHFGDGTRLSIL.

This chain uses TRBV19 with TRBJ1-1, with a weak D call TRBD1 (5 bases). V lost 4 bases, J lost 8 bases, and 17 bases lay in between. The CDR3 sequence is 14 residues long. Per the germline V gene, CDR1 is LNHDA and CDR2 is SQIVND (reference sequence). The CDR3 DNA follows: TGTGCCAGTAGTAGTCGAGGGGAGGGGATAGAAGCTTTCTTT. This gives the protein CASSSRGEGIEAFF.

This sequence joins TRBV3-1 (or the pseudogene TRBV3-2) and TRBJ2-7; D remains ambiguous. This CDR3 spans 13 amino acids. Germline lookup yields CDR1 LGHDT and CDR2 YNNKEL (reference sequence). V was pared by 0 bases and J by 0 bases, with 3 bases between. CDR3: CASSQETSYEQYF. The CDR3 DNA sequence: TGTGCCAGCAGCCAAGAAACCTCCTACGAGCAGTACTTC.

V and J are TRBV18 and TRBJ2-4; D unresolved. The CDR3 sequence is 17 residues long. V was cut by 3 bases and J by 0 bases, with 15 bases left in between. Germline V lookup: CDR1 KGHSH, CDR2 LQKENI. The CDR3 nucleotides read TGTGCCAGCTCACCCACGACCGATATTAGAGCCAAAAACATTCAGTACTTC. Translating gives CASSPTTDIRAKNIQYF.

The chain employs TRBV2 and TRBJ1-1; 7 bases are shared with TRBD1. V lost 6 bases, J lost 0 bases, and 4 bases stayed unmatched. The CDR3 is made up of 14 amino acids. Germline CDR1 reads SNHLY; CDR2 reads FYNNEI. The DNA of the CDR3 is TGTGCCAGCAGGGGGGACAGCATGAACACTGAAGCTTTCTTT. As protein: CASRGDSMNTEAFF.

The CDR3 DNA is TGTGCCAGCACCTCCTGGGGACAAGAGACCCAGTACTTC. It is translated as CASTSWGQETQYF. The J gene is TRBJ2-5, the V gene TRBV12-3 or TRBV12-4; D not certain. V lost 7 bases and J lost 2, with 11 bases in between. The CDR3 sequence is 13 residues long.

This chain connects TRBV7-3 to TRBJ2-1, with 9 bases lining up with TRBD1. V was clipped by 4 bases and J by 5 bases; unmatched bases: 3. Germline V CDR1 and CDR2: SGHTA, FQGTGA. This CDR3 has 14 residues. The CDR3 region is CASSSTGGNNEQFF. The CDR3 nucleotides read TGTGCCAGCAGCTCGACAGGGGGTAACAATGAGCAGTTCTTC. The entire variable domain, with the rest obtained from reference TRBV7-3 and TRBJ2-1, is as follows: GAGVSQTPSNKVTEKGKYVELRCDPISGHTALYWYRQSLGQGPEFLIYFQGTGAADDSGLPNDRFFAVRPEGSVSTLKIQRTERGDSAVYLCASSSTGGNNEQFFGPGTRLTVL.

The V gene is TRBV28, the J gene TRBJ2-7; D remains ambiguous. V gave up 1 base and J gave up 3 bases, with 13 bases separating them. This CDR3 is built from 15 residues. Germline CDR1 and CDR2: MDHEN and SYDVKM. CDR3 protein: CASSLSTPQDYEQYF. Written as DNA, the CDR3 is TGTGCCAGCAGTTTATCCACACCTCAGGACTACGAGCAGTACTTC.

The V gene is TRBV5-1, the J gene TRBJ2-1; D remains ambiguous. The CDR3 sequence is 16 residues long. Per the germline V gene, CDR1 is SGHRS and CDR2 is YFSETQ. V lost 4 bases, J lost 3 bases, and 17 bases lay in between. The CDR3 protein is CASSPAVGTDYNEQFF. The CDR3 DNA follows: TGCGCCAGCAGCCCGGCCGTGGGCACAGACTACAATGAGCAGTTCTTC.

This clone was counted only a few times. V gene TRBV19 combines with J gene TRBJ1-5; D unclear. The V gene lost 3 bases and the J gene lost 5 bases, with 8 bases spanning the gap. This CDR3 spans 13 amino acids. CDR1 is LNHDA and CDR2 is SQIVND in the germline V gene (reference sequence). CDR3 DNA sequence: TGTGCCAGTAGTATGGGGAGGGATCAGCCCCAGCATTTT. Its translation is CASSMGRDQPQHF.

This clone has only one observation. V gene TRBV6-5 combines with J gene TRBJ1-1; 7 nucleotides align to TRBD1. The CDR3 extends over 15 amino acids. Germline V gives CDR1 MNHEY, CDR2 SVGAGI. V was pared by 6 bases and J by 8 bases, with 15 bases of the junction left unmatched. CDR3 DNA: TGTGCCAGCAGGGCTCTGGACAGGCAAGGGAGGGAAGCTTTCTTT. It translates to CASRALDRQGREAFF.

This sequence joins TRBV6-1 and TRBJ2-4; 11 nucleotides line up with TRBD1. CDR3 size: 16 residues. Trimming took 3 bases from V and 5 from J; bases not matched to a gene: 6. Germline V CDR1 and CDR2: MNHNS, SASEGT. DNA for the CDR3: TGTGCCAGCAGTGACGGGGACAGGGGGGTGGAAAACATTCAGTACTTC. It is translated as CASSDGDRGVENIQYF.